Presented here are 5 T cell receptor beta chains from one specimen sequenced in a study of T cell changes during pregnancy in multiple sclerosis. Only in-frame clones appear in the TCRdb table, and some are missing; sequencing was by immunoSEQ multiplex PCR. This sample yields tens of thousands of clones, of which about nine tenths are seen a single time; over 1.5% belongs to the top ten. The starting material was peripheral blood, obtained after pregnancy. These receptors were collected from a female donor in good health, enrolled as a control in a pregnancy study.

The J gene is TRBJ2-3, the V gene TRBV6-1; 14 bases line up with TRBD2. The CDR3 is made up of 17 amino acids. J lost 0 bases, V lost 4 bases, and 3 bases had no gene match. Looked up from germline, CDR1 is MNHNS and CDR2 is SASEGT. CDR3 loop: CASSGRLAGGSTDTQYF. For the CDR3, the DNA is TGTGCCAGCAGTGGGAGACTAGCGGGGGGGAGCACAGATACGCAGTATTTT.

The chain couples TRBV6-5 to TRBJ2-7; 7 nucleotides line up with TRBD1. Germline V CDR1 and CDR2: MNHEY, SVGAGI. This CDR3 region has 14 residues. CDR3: CVTGAGAGSYEQYF. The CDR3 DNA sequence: TGTGTCACAGGGGCTGGGGCAGGTTCCTACGAGCAGTACTTC.

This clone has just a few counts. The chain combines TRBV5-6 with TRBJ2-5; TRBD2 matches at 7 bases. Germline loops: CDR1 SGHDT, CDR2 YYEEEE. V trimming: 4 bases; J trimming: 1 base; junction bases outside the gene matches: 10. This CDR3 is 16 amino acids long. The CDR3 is CASSPKAGGGQETQYF. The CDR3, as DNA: TGTGCCAGCAGCCCAAAAGCCGGCGGGGGCCAAGAGACCCAGTACTTC.

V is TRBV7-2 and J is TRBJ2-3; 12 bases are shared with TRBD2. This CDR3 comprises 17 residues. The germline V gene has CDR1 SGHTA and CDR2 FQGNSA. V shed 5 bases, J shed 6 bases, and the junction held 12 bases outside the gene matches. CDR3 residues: CASSVRLAGDLRDTQYF. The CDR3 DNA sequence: TGTGCCAGCAGCGTCCGACTAGCGGGGGATCTTAGGGATACGCAGTATTTT.

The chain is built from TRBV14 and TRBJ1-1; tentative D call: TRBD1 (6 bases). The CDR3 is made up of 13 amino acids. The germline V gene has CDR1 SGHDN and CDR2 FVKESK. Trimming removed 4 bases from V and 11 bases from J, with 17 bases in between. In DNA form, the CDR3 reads TGTGCCAGCAGCCTCTCAGAGGCTAGGGGGGCTTTCTTT. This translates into CASSLSEARGAFF.